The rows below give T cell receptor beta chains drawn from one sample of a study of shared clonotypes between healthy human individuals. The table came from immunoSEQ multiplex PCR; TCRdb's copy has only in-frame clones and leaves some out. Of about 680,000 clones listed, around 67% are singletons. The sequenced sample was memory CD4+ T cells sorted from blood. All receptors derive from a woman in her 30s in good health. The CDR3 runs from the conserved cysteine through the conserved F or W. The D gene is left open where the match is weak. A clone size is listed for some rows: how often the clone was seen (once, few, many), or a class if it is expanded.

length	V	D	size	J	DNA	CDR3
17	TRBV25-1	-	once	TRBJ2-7	TGTGCCAGCAGTGGCCTTGGGCAGGGCCTTCAATTCTACGAGCAGTACTTC	CASSGLGQGLQFYEQYF
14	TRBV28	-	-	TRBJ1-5	TGTGCCAGCAGACTTGCGATGGGCAATCAGCCCCAGCATTTT	CASRLAMGNQPQHF
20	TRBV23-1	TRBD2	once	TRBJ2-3	TGCGCCCCCTGGTCACCCTCAGTCCTCCCCGGGAGGGGAAGCACAGATACGCAGTATTTT	CAPWSPSVLPGRGSTDTQYF
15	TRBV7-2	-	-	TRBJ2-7	TGTGCCAGCAGGCGGAACAGGGGGGGAAGCTACGAGCAGTACTTC	CASRRNRGGSYEQYF
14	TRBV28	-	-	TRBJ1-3	TGTGCCAGCGCGTCGGGACTCCCCGGAAACACCATATATTTT	CASASGLPGNTIYF
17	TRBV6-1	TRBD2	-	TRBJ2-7	TGTGCCAGCAGGGAATCTTATACTAGCGGGAACTCCTACGAGCAGTACTTC	CASRESYTSGNSYEQYF
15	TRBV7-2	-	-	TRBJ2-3	TGTGCCAGCAGCTTAGCGACAGTTGGCACAGATACGCAGTATTTT	CASSLATVGTDTQYF
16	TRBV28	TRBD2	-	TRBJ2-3	TGTGCCAGCAGTTTAGCGAGGGTAGCGGGTCCAGATACGCAGTATTTT	CASSLARVAGPDTQYF
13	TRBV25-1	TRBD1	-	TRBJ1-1	TGTGCCAGCGGCAGACAGGGGAGGACTGAAGCTTTCTTT	CASGRQGRTEAFF
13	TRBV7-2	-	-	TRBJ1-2	TGTGCCAGCAGCTTAGCCGGCCAATATGGCTACACCTTC	CASSLAGQYGYTF
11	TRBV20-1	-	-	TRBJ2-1	TGCAGTGCTAGGTCTTTCAATGAGCAGTTCTTC	CSARSFNEQFF
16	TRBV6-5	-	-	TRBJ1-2	TGTGCCAGCAGTTCCCTCGGAACTCGGGGCGGCTATGGCTACACCTTC	CASSSLGTRGGYGYTF
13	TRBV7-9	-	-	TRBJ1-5	TGTGCCAGCGCGACAGAGGGGAACCAGCCCCAGCATTTT	CASATEGNQPQHF
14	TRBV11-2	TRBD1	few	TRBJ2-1	TGTGCCAGCAGCCGAGGACAGGGGGGGGCTGAGCAGTTCTTC	CASSRGQGGAEQFF
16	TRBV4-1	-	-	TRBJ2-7	TGCGCCAGCAGCCAAGATTCTGGTCGGGGGTCCTACGAGCAGTACTTC	CASSQDSGRGSYEQYF
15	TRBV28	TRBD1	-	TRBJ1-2	TGTGCCAGCAGTTCAATAGGACAGGGGGCAGCTGGCTACACCTTC	CASSSIGQGAAGYTF
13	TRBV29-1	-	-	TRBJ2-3	TGCAGCGTTATCGTGGGAGCCACAGATACGCAGTATTTT	CSVIVGATDTQYF
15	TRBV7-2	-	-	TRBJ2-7	TGTGCCAGCAGCTTAGGACAGTCAGTTTCCTACGAGCAGTACTTC	CASSLGQSVSYEQYF
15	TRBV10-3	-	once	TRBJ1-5	TGTGCCATCAGTGAACGGGACGGGAGCAATCAGCCCCAGCATTTT	CAISERDGSNQPQHF
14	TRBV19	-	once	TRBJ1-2	TGTGCCAGTAGTTCCTTATCCGGGACTTATGGCTACACCTTC	CASSSLSGTYGYTF
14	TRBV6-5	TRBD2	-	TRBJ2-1	TGTGCCAGCAGTTTCCCGGGACTAGCGGGAAGACAGTTCTTC	CASSFPGLAGRQFF
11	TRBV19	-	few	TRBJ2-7	TGTGCCAGCTCTTCTTCATACGAGCAGTACTTC	CASSSSYEQYF
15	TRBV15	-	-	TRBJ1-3	TGTGCCACCAGCAGAGATCCTGGCTCTGGAAACACCATATATTTT	CATSRDPGSGNTIYF
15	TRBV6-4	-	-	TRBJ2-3	TGTGCCAGCAGTGTTGGCAGGGCAAGCACAGATACGCAGTATTTT	CASSVGRASTDTQYF
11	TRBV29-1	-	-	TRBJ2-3	TGCAGCGTTGAAGTATGGTCCGCGCAGTATTTT	CSVEVWSAQYF
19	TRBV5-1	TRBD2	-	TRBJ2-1	TGCGCCAGCAGCCTTAGGGGGACTAGCGGGAGGGCCCTCTACAATGAGCAGTTCTTC	CASSLRGTSGRALYNEQFF
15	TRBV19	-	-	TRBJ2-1	TGTGCCAGTAGCTTTAGCGTTAGCTCCTACAATGAGCAGTTCTTC	CASSFSVSSYNEQFF
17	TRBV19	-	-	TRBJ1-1	TGTGCCAGTAGTATATCGGTTCGGGCAGGGCTGAACACTGAAGCTTTCTTT	CASSISVRAGLNTEAFF
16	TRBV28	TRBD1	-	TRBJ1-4	TGTGCCAGCAGTTCATATCACAGGGGTACTAATGAAAAACTGTTTTTT	CASSSYHRGTNEKLFF
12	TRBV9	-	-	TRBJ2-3	TGTGCCAGCAGCAGAGCAACAGATACGCAGTATTTT	CASSRATDTQYF
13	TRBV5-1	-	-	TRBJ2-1	TGCGCCAGCAGGGGGGGACATAACAATGAGCAGTTCTTC	CASRGGHNNEQFF
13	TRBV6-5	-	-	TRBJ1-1	TGTGCCAGCAGTCGCCCTCTGACAGAGACCGCTTTCTTT	CASSRPLTETAFF
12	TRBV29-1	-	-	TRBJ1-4	TGCAGCGTTGGGGGGACTAGTGAAAAACTGTTTTTT	CSVGGTSEKLFF
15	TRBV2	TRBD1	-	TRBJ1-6	TGTGCCAGCAGTGAATACGCAGGGGGGAATTCACCCCTCCACTTT	CASSEYAGGNSPLHF
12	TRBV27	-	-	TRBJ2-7	TGTGCCAGCAACATGGAGTCCTCCGAGCAGTACTTC	CASNMESSEQYF
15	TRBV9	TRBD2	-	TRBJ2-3	TGTGCCAGCAGCGTAGGCCTAGCGGGAAGTCCTACGCAGTATTTT	CASSVGLAGSPTQYF
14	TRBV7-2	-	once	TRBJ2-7	TGTGCCAGCAGCCGAATTAGCAGCACCTACGAGCAGTACTTC	CASSRISSTYEQYF
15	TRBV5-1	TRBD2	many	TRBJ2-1	TGCGCCAGCAGCCTAACTAGCGGGAGTTACAATGAGCAGTTCTTC	CASSLTSGSYNEQFF
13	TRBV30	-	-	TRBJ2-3	TGTGCCTGGGGGACGTATAGCACAGATACGCAGTATTTT	CAWGTYSTDTQYF
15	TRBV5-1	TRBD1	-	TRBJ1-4	TGCGCCAGCAGTCGGAAGACAGGGGAAAGTGAAAAACTGTTTTTT	CASSRKTGESEKLFF
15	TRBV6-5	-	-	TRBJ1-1	TGTGCCAGCACCCCCCACGGGTTATTGAACACTGAAGCTTTCTTT	CASTPHGLLNTEAFF
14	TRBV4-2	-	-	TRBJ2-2	TGTGCCAGCAGCCAAGTGGGCGATCCCGGGGAGCTGTTTTTT	CASSQVGDPGELFF
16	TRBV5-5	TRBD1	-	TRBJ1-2	TGTGCCAGCAGCCCCAGCGGGACAGGGCTTGGCTATGGCTACACCTTC	CASSPSGTGLGYGYTF
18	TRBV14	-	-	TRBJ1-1	TGTGCCAGCAGCCAAGATGGACATTCGGTGGGGGGTAGGACTGAAGCTTTCTTT	CASSQDGHSVGGRTEAFF